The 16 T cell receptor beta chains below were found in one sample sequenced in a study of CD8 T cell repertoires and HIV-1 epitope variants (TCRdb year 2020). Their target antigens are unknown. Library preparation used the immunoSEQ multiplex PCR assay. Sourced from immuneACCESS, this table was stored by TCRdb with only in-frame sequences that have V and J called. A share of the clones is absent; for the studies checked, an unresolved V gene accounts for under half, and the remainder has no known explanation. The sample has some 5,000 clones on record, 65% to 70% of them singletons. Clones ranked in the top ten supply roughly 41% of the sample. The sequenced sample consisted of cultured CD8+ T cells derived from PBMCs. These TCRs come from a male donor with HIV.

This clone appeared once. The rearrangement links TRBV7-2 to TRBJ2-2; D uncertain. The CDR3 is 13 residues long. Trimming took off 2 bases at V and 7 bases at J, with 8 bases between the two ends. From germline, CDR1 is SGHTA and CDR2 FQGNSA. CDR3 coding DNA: TGTGCCAGCAGCTTAAATACGGGCGGGGAGCTGTTTTTT. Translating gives CASSLNTGGELFF.

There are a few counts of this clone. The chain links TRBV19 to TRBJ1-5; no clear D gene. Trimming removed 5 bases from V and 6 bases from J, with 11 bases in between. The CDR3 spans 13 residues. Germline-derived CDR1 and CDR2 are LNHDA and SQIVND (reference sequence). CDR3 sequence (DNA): TGTGCCAGTAGTGATGGATATTTTCAGCCCCAGCATTTT. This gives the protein CASSDGYFQPQHF.

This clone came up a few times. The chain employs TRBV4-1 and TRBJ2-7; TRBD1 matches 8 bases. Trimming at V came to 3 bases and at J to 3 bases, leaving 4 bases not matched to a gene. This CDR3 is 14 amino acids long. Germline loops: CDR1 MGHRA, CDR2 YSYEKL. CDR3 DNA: TGCGCCAGCAGCCACTGGACAGGGAACTACGAGCAGTACTTC. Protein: CASSHWTGNYEQYF.

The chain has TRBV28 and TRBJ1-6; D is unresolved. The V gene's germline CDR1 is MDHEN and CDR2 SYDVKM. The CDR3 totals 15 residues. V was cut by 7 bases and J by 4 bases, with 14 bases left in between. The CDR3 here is CASNRGVEYNSPLHF. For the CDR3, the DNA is TGTGCCAGCAACCGCGGGGTAGAGTATAATTCACCCCTCCACTTT. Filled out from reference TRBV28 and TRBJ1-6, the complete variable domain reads DVKVTQSSRYLVKRTGEKVFLECVQDMDHENMFWYRQDPGLGLRLIYFSYDVKMKEKGDIPEGYSVSREKKERFSLILESASTNQTSMYLCASNRGVEYNSPLHFGNGTRLTVT.

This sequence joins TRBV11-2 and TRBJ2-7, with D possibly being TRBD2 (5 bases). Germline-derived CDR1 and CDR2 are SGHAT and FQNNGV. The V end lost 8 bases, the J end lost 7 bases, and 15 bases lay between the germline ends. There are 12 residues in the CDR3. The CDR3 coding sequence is TGTGCCAGCGGGGAACGGGGTCGAGAGCAGTACTTC. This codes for CASGERGREQYF.

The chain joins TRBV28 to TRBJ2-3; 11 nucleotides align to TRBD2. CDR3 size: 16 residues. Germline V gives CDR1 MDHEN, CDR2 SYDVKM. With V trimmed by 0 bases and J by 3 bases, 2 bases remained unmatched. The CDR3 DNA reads TGTGCCAGCAGTTTATGGGCTAGCGGGGGGACAGATACGCAGTATTTT. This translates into CASSLWASGGTDTQYF.

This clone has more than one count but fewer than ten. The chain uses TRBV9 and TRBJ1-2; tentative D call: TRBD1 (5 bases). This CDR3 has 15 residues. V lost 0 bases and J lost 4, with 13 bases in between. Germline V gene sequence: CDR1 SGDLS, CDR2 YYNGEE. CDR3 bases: TGTGCCAGCAGCGTAGGCGACACTCAGGGCTATGGCTACACCTTC. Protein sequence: CASSVGDTQGYGYTF.

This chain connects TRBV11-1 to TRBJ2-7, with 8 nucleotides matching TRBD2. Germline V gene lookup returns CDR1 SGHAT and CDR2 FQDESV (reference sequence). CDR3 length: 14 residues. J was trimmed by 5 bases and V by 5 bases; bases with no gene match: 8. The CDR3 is CASSRGGGFDEQYF. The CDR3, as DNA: TGTGCCAGCAGCCGTGGCGGGGGGTTCGACGAGCAGTACTTC.

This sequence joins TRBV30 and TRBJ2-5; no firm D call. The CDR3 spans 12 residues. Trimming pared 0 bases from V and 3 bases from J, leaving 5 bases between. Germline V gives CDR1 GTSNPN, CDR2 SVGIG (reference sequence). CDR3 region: CAWSVMEETQYF. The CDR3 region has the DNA TGTGCCTGGAGTGTAATGGAAGAGACCCAGTACTTC.

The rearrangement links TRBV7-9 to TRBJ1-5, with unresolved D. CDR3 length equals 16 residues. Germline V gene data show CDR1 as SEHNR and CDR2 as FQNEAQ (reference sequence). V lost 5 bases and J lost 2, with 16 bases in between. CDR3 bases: TGTGCCAGCAGCGATGCTCGGGCTGGGGGCAATCAGCCCCAGCATTTT. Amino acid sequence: CASSDARAGGNQPQHF.

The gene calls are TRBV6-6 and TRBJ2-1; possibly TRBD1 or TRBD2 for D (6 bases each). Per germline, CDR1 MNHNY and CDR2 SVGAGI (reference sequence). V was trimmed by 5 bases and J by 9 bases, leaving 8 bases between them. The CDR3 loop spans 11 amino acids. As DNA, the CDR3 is TGTGCCAGCAGTGAGGGGGGTGAGCAGTTCTTC. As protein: CASSEGGEQFF.

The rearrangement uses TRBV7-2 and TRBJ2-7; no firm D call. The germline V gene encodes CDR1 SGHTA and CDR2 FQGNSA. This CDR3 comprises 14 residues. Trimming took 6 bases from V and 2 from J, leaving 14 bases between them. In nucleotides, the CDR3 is TGTGCCAGCAGTTCAGATGTCTCGGCCTACGAGCAGTACTTC. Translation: CASSSDVSAYEQYF. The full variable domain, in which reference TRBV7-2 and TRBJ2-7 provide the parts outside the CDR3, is GAGVSQSPSNKVTEKGKDVELRCDPISGHTALYWYRQSLGQGLEFLIYFQGNSAPDKSGLPSDRFSAERTGGSVSTLTIQRTQQEDSAVYLCASSSDVSAYEQYFGPGTRLTVT.

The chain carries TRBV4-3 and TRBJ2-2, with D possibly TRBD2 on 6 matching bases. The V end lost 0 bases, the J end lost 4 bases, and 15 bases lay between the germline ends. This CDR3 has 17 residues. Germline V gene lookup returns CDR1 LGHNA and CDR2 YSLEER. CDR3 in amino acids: CASSQDFLLAATGELFF. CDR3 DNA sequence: TGCGCCAGCAGCCAAGATTTTCTACTAGCTGCCACCGGGGAGCTGTTTTTT.

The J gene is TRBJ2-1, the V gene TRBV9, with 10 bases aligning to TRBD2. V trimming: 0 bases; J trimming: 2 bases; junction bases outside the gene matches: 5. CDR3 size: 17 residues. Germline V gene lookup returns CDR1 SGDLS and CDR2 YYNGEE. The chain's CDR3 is CASSVAKSGRAYNEQFF. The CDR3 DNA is TGTGCCAGCAGCGTAGCTAAGAGCGGGAGGGCCTACAATGAGCAGTTCTTC.

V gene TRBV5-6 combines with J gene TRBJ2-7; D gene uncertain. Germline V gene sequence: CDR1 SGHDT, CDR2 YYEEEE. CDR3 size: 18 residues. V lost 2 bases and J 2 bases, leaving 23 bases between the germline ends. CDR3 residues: CASSFSFWRTDLTYEQYF. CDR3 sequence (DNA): TGTGCCAGCAGCTTTTCGTTCTGGCGGACCGACCTAACCTACGAGCAGTACTTC.

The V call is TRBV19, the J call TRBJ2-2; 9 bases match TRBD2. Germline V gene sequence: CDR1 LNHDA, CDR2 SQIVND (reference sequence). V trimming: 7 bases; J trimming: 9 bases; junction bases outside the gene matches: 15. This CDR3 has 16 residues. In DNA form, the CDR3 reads TGTGCCAGTACCCCGAGGCGGGGGGGCCCGACCCGGGAGCTGTTTTTT. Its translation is CASTPRRGGPTRELFF.